This T cell receptor (beta chain) was sequenced for a study of CD8 T cells in Susac syndrome. An input of roughly 0.5 to 1 ug of RNA was subjected to reverse transcription using random hexamers. The method of amplification for TCR beta CDR3 was immunoSEQ multiplex PCR, covering 54 Vbeta and 13 Jbeta. One entry per CDR3 protein, called by TCRdb with MiXCR from the immunoSEQ multiplex PCR reads. Here the sample spans around 270,000 distinct CDR3 sequences, over 75% being singletons. This CDR3 has 14 amino acids. Germline CDR1 is WSHSY and CDR2 is SAAADI. V was pared by 0 bases and J by 6 bases, with 11 bases between.

Source material: CD8+ T cells from PBMCs. V gene TRBV10-2 combines with J gene TRBJ2-5, with D perhaps assigned TRBD1 or TRBD2 (5 bases each). The receptor was derived from a human donor with multiple sclerosis. CDR3 residues: CASSESGVGQTQYF. CDR3 sequence (DNA): TGCGCCAGCAGTGAGTCGGGGGTAGGACAGACCCAGTACTTC.